A selection of T cell receptor beta chains follows, all from one sample in a study of Ad26.COV2.S vaccination and SARS-CoV-2 variants. Profiled with immunoSEQ multiplex PCR; TCRdb holds only in-frame clones, not every one. The sample yields 300,000 to 350,000 clones, roughly 90% seen once. Sequencing used peripheral blood, obtained in a trial of Ad26.COV2.S vaccine versus placebo. These TCRs come from a person aged 18-60 years who received the Ad26.COV2.S COVID-19 vaccine or a placebo. Both conserved end residues are part of each CDR3. A D gene is named only where the DNA matches it firmly. Where a row states a size, it is once, few, many or the class of an expanded clone; other rows omit it.

clone size,V gene,J gene,D gene,CDR3 DNA,CDR3 protein
-,TRBV10-3,TRBJ2-6,TRBD1,TGTGCCATCGCCCCGGGACAGGCTCTCACTGGGGCCAACGTCCTGACTTTC,CAIAPGQALTGANVLTF
-,TRBV5-8,TRBJ1-1,-,TGTGCCAGCAGCTTGGCCAATCGGGATGAAGCTTTCTTT,CASSLANRDEAFF
-,TRBV5-6,TRBJ2-1,-,TGTGCCAGCAGCTTGGTGGGGATTTACTCCTACAATGAGCAGTTCTTC,CASSLVGIYSYNEQFF
-,TRBV9,TRBJ2-1,-,TGTGCCAGCAGCGTAGATCGGGACAATGAGCAGTTCTTC,CASSVDRDNEQFF
-,TRBV27,TRBJ2-7,TRBD1,TGTGCCACCACCGGGACAGGGGTCTACGAGCAGTACTTC,CATTGTGVYEQYF
once,TRBV7-2,TRBJ1-3,-,TGTGCCAGCAGCTTGTCGACGGCCCCAGGGAACACCATATATTTT,CASSLSTAPGNTIYF
-,TRBV7-2,TRBJ2-3,-,TGTGCCAGCAGCTTTCCGTCCACAGATACGCAGTATTTT,CASSFPSTDTQYF
few,TRBV7-8,TRBJ1-6,-,TGTGCCAGCAGCTTAGTGCAGGGCTCTTCACCCCTCCACTTT,CASSLVQGSSPLHF
-,TRBV27,TRBJ1-1,-,TGTGCCAGCAGTTTATTTCTGGGGAACACTGAAGCTTTCTTT,CASSLFLGNTEAFF
-,TRBV5-1,TRBJ1-1,TRBD1,TGCGCCAGCAGCTCCTCACGGGACAGGGGAACTGAAGCTTTCTTT,CASSSSRDRGTEAFF
-,TRBV11-1,TRBJ1-6,TRBD1,TGTGCCAGCAGCCTATCGGGACAGGGAAATTCACCCCTCCACTTT,CASSLSGQGNSPLHF
few,TRBV7-9,TRBJ2-7,-,TGTGCCAGCAGCCAAGTCGGCAGTTACTACGAGCAGTACTTC,CASSQVGSYYEQYF
-,TRBV19,TRBJ1-1,-,TGTGCCAGTGATTTAGGCACACTGAACACTGAAGCTTTCTTT,CASDLGTLNTEAFF
few,TRBV5-1,TRBJ2-7,TRBD1,TGCGCCAGCAGCAACGGACAGGGAAATGGCTACGAGCAGTACTTC,CASSNGQGNGYEQYF
-,TRBV6-5,TRBJ2-2,TRBD1,TGTGCCAGCAGGATGGACAGGGGGCCCACCGGGGAGCTGTTTTTT,CASRMDRGPTGELFF
-,TRBV4-1,TRBJ2-2,-,TGCGCCAGCAGCCAAGGACTCCGAGGCACCGGGGAGCTGTTTTTT,CASSQGLRGTGELFF
once,TRBV18,TRBJ1-2,TRBD1,TGTGCCAGCTCGCAGTACCAGGGGGCGGAAGGCTACACCTTC,CASSQYQGAEGYTF
-,TRBV5-1,TRBJ2-1,-,TGCGCCAGCAGCTTGGGTCAGCCAAGAAGCGATGAGCAGTTCTTC,CASSLGQPRSDEQFF
-,TRBV7-2,TRBJ2-3,-,TGTGCCAGCAGCGTTAGCAGGGATACGCAGTATTTT,CASSVSRDTQYF
-,TRBV18,TRBJ1-1,-,TGTGCCAGCTCACCATCCACAGGTGGGGTACGCACTGAAGCTTTCTTT,CASSPSTGGVRTEAFF
-,TRBV6-5,TRBJ2-5,TRBD2,TGTGCCAGCAGTCCCGGGACTAGCGGGGTGGAGACCCAGTACTTC,CASSPGTSGVETQYF
-,TRBV29-1,TRBJ1-1,-,TGCAGCGTTACAGCCGTCATGAACACTGAAGCTTTCTTT,CSVTAVMNTEAFF
-,TRBV12-3/TRBV12-4,TRBJ1-1,-,TGTGCCAGCGGCATGTTAAGGGCGGCTGAAGCTTTCTTT,CASGMLRAAEAFF